This passage covers 4 T cell receptor beta chains from one sample sequenced in a study of T cell clonality in common variable immunodeficiency. These receptors lack a known antigen. General study points: Common variable immunodeficiency TCR beta sequences reportedly had fewer deletions and N-nucleotide insertions.

Produced via immunoSEQ multiplex PCR; TCRdb's table is partial and in-frame only. The table lists 20,000 or so clones, no singletons, with 2.5% to 3% in the top ten. Sequenced: peripheral blood mononuclear cells. All receptors come from a human donor with common variable immunodeficiency.

This clone was detected ten times or more. The CDR3 DNA, read in part, is TGTGCCAGTAGTATCACAGTTCAAGAGACC. This codes for CASSITVQET. The CDR3 reads in full as CASSITVQETQYF. V is TRBV19 and J is TRBJ2-5; D uncertain. The read ends 3 residues before the CDR3 terminus; that terminus is restored from the germline J gene. V was trimmed by 3 bases and J by 2 bases, leaving 7 bases between them. The CDR3 runs to 13 residues. The V gene's germline CDR1 is LNHDA and CDR2 SQIVND (reference sequence).

This clone was counted ten times or more. The CDR3 is cut off 3 residues early in the read; its end comes from the germline J gene. The chain joins TRBV20-1 to TRBJ2-7; 9 bases fit TRBD2. CDR1 and CDR2 from the germline V gene are DFQATT and SNEGSKA (reference sequence). J lost 4 bases, V lost 1 base, and 8 bases had no gene match. CDR3 length: 15 residues. CDR3 residues: CSARAASGDLYEQYF. CDR3 bases read: TGCAGTGCTAGAGCAGCTAGCGGGGATTTATACGAG.

This clone came up many times. The read ends 3 residues before the CDR3 terminus; that terminus is restored from the germline J gene. The chain couples TRBV19 to TRBJ1-5; TRBD1 aligns across 8 bases. The CDR3 contains 15 residues. The junction had 6 bases not matched to a gene; V was cut back by 4 bases and J by 4 bases. Germline CDR1 is LNHDA and CDR2 is SQIVND (reference sequence). CDR3: CASSNQGASNQPQHF. The CDR3 DNA, read in part, is TGTGCCAGTAGTAATCAGGGGGCGAGTAATCAGCCC. The entire variable domain, with the rest obtained from reference TRBV19 and TRBJ1-5, is as follows: DGGITQSPKYLFRKEGQNVTLSCEQNLNHDAMYWYRQDPGQGLRLIYYSQIVNDFQKGDIAEGYSVSREKKESFPLTVTSAQKNPTAFYLCASSNQGASNQPQHFGDGTRLSIL.

With regard to this clone: Read data end 3 residues before the CDR3 end; the end is taken from the germline J gene. The chain joins TRBV7-8 to TRBJ1-1; 9 nucleotides line up with TRBD1. V lost 5 bases to trimming and J lost 0 bases; unmatched junction nucleotides: 4. The CDR3 has 15 residues. CDR1 is SGHVS and CDR2 is FQNEAQ in the germline V gene. The CDR3 DNA, read in part, is TGTGCCAGCAGCCGGACAGGGGACGTGAACACTGAA. Amino acids: CASSRTGDVNTE. The whole CDR3 reads CASSRTGDVNTEAFF.